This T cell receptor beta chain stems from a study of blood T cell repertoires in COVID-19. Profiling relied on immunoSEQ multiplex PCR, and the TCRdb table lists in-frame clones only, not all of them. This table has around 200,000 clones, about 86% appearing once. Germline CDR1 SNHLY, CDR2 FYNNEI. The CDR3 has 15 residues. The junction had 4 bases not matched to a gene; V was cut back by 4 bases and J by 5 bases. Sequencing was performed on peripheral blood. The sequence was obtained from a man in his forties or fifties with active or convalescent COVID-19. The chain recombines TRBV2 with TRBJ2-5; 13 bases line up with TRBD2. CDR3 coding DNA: TGTGCCAGCAGTGGGGGACTAGCGGGGAGGGAGACCCAGTACTTC. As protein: CASSGGLAGRETQYF.